This passage covers 25 T cell receptor beta chains from one sample sequenced in a study of cytomegalovirus exposure and HLA in healthy donors. The method was immunoSEQ multiplex PCR; TCRdb's version includes in-frame clones alone and lacks a portion of them. The repertoire holds fewer than 250,000 clones, with 86% as singletons. The sequencing sample was made of PBMCs. All receptors derive from a woman between 18 and 29 years old in good health and CMV-seronegative.

This clone has a single count. The chain carries TRBV6-5 and TRBJ1-2; TRBD1 matches 9 bases. The V gene's germline CDR1 is MNHEY and CDR2 SVGAGI. Trimming at V came to 6 bases and at J to 4 bases, leaving 9 bases not matched to a gene. This CDR3 is built from 15 residues. CDR3 in amino acids: CASRPWDRALYGYTF. The CDR3 region has the DNA TGTGCCAGCAGACCCTGGGACAGGGCCCTCTATGGCTACACCTTC.

This rearrangement joins TRBV10-3 to TRBJ2-3; 7 bases match TRBD2. The CDR3 is 14 residues long. V was pared by 8 bases and J by 0 bases, with 5 bases of the junction left unmatched. Germline assignment: CDR1 ENHRY and CDR2 SYGVKD. As DNA, the CDR3 is TGTGCCATCCTTCCGGGACTAAGCACAGATACGCAGTATTTT. The encoded protein is CAILPGLSTDTQYF.

This clone was counted only a few times. CDR3: CASSAGHRNYGYTF. For the CDR3, the DNA is TGTGCCAGTTCCGCAGGGCACCGTAACTATGGCTACACCTTC. The chain joins TRBV19 to TRBJ1-2, with a weak D call TRBD1 (5 bases). The CDR3 has 14 residues. Between the trimmed V and J ends, which lost 8 bases and 1 base, there was a span of 14 bases. The V gene's germline CDR1 is LNHDA and CDR2 SQIVND (reference sequence).

The J gene is TRBJ1-5, the V gene TRBV15, with 9 positions matching TRBD1. This CDR3 region has 14 residues. Germline V lookup: CDR1 LNHNV, CDR2 YYDKDF (reference sequence). The V and J ends lost 5 bases and 5 bases, in that order; junction bases with no gene match: 4. The CDR3 nucleotides are TGTGCCACCAGCTCGGACAGGGGCTATCAGCCCCAGCATTTT. Amino acids: CATSSDRGYQPQHF. The entire variable domain, with the rest obtained from reference TRBV15 and TRBJ1-5, is as follows: DAMVIQNPRYQVTQFGKPVTLSCSQTLNHNVMYWYQQKSSQAPKLLFHYYDKDFNNEADTPDNFQSRRPNTSFCFLDIRSPGLGDTAMYLCATSSDRGYQPQHFGDGTRLSIL.

V is TRBV5-4 and J is TRBJ2-7; possibly TRBD1 for D (6 bases). The V and J ends lost 4 bases and 3 bases respectively, with 11 bases between them. This CDR3 spans 13 amino acids. Germline CDR1 SGHNT, CDR2 YYREEE (reference sequence). The CDR3 sequence is CASSQPDSYEQYF. The CDR3 DNA reads as TGTGCCAGCAGCCAACCGGACAGCTACGAGCAGTACTTC.

This clone occurred a few times. The chain joins TRBV2 to TRBJ1-5; 8 bases fit TRBD1. The CDR3 has 14 amino acids. V shed 11 bases and J 1 base; nucleotides not matched to a gene: 7. Per the germline V gene, CDR1 is SNHLY and CDR2 is FYNNEI. The CDR3 bases are TGTGCCTCCCGGACAGGGCCCAGCAATCAGCCCCAGCATTTT. It yields the protein CASRTGPSNQPQHF.

This clone appeared once. The chain joins TRBV7-9 to TRBJ1-1, with TRBD1 matching over 7 bases. The CDR3 loop spans 13 amino acids. The germline V gene encodes CDR1 SEHNR and CDR2 FQNEAQ (reference sequence). J lost 11 bases, V lost 4 bases, and 10 bases had no gene match. Here the CDR3 reads CASSWPDRAVAFF. The CDR3 DNA reads as TGTGCCAGCAGCTGGCCTGACAGGGCGGTTGCTTTCTTT.

This chain links TRBV2 with TRBJ2-1; D is perhaps TRBD1 (5 bases). V lost 7 bases, J lost 5 bases, and 18 bases lay in between. Germline CDR1 and CDR2: SNHLY and FYNNEI. The CDR3 is 15 residues long. The chain's CDR3 is CASMRSGFGDNEQFF. CDR3 in DNA: TGTGCCAGCATGCGTTCAGGGTTTGGGGACAATGAGCAGTTCTTC.

The chain uses TRBV7-6 and TRBJ1-1, with 7 positions matching TRBD1. The CDR3 is 15 amino acids. Germline-derived CDR1 and CDR2 are SGHVS and FNYEAQ. The trim removed 5 bases at V and 6 bases at J, leaving 12 bases unmatched. The CDR3 coding sequence is TGTGCCAGCAGCCCACCGGGTAGGGGGCCGCCTGAAGCTTTCTTT. It encodes CASSPPGRGPPEAFF.

The chain uses TRBV5-6 and TRBJ2-1; 8 bases are shared with TRBD1. The V segment lost 0 bases and the J segment 2 bases; nucleotides outside the gene matches: 1. Germline V lookup: CDR1 SGHDT, CDR2 YYEEEE. The CDR3 is made up of 15 amino acids. The CDR3: CASSLDRGAYNEQFF. The CDR3 coding sequence is TGTGCCAGCAGCTTGGACAGGGGGGCCTACAATGAGCAGTTCTTC.

V usage is TRBV7-6 and J usage is TRBJ2-7; 7 nucleotides align to TRBD2. The CDR3 loop spans 15 amino acids. CDR1 SGHVS and CDR2 FNYEAQ come from the germline V gene. V shed 3 bases, J shed 4 bases, and the junction held 9 bases outside the gene matches. The CDR3 DNA sequence: TGTGCCAGCAGCTTGGGAGGGCTCTTTCGGTACGAGCAGTACTTC. Amino acids: CASSLGGLFRYEQYF. Full variable domain (missing parts from reference TRBV7-6 and TRBJ2-7): GAGVSQSPRYKVTKRGQDVALRCDPISGHVSLYWYRQALGQGPEFLTYFNYEAQQDKSGLPNDRFSAERPEGSISTLTIQRTEQRDSAMYRCASSLGGLFRYEQYFGPGTRLTVT.

The J gene is TRBJ1-5, the V gene TRBV19; D might be TRBD1 (6 bases). Trimming removed 6 bases from V and 9 bases from J, with 21 bases in between. This CDR3 has 15 amino acids. Germline loops: CDR1 LNHDA, CDR2 SQIVND (reference sequence). CDR3 sequence (DNA): TGTGCCAGTAGCCTGGGGGACACGGGGTGGAGGCCCCAGCATTTT. Encoded protein: CASSLGDTGWRPQHF.

V and J are TRBV5-1 and TRBJ2-7; 10 nucleotides match TRBD1. The J segment lost 6 bases and the V segment lost 4 bases, leaving 7 bases of the junction unmatched. The CDR3 has 14 residues. Germline CDR1 is SGHRS and CDR2 is YFSETQ. The CDR3 here is CASSTGQGYGEQYF. CDR3 nucleotides: TGCGCCAGCAGCACGGGACAGGGGTATGGCGAGCAGTACTTC.

This clone was detected only a few times. The V call is TRBV5-4, the J call TRBJ2-1, with D perhaps matching TRBD2 (5 bases). Germline V lookup: CDR1 SGHNT, CDR2 YYREEE (reference sequence). V was trimmed by 4 bases and J by 13 bases, leaving 18 bases between them. The CDR3 length is 13 residues. DNA for the CDR3: TGTGCCAGCAGCCCAGCAGCGGCGGGCCACCAGTTCTTC. It translates to CASSPAAAGHQFF.

V gene TRBV11-2 combines with J gene TRBJ2-1; D gene uncertain. Germline CDR1 reads SGHAT; CDR2 reads FQNNGV. This CDR3 is 15 amino acids long. Trimming removed 1 base at V and 12 bases at J, with 19 bases between. The CDR3 loop reads CASSLGDTALNMQFF. In DNA form, the CDR3 reads TGTGCCAGCAGCTTAGGAGACACCGCTTTGAATATGCAGTTCTTC.

This sequence joins TRBV7-9 and TRBJ2-7, with 8 nucleotides matching TRBD1. This CDR3 region has 15 residues. After removal of 1 base from V and 4 bases from J, the junction contained 6 bases not matched to a gene. Looked up from germline, CDR1 is SEHNR and CDR2 is FQNEAQ (reference sequence). In DNA, the CDR3 is TGTGCCAGCAGCTTAGGAGACAGGGGATCTTACGAGCAGTACTTC. Amino acid sequence: CASSLGDRGSYEQYF.

The rearrangement links TRBV10-3 to TRBJ1-2; 9 positions match TRBD1. This CDR3 is built from 12 residues. With 5 bases clipped from V and 8 bases from J, the junction kept 3 bases outside the gene matches. CDR1 and CDR2 from the germline V gene are ENHRY and SYGVKD. The CDR3 DNA reads TGTGCCATCAGTAGGACAGGGGACGGCTACACCTTC. Protein product: CAISRTGDGYTF.

J is TRBJ2-7 and V is TRBV4-1, with TRBD1 as a possible D gene (6 bases). The CDR3 length is 15 residues. Germline V gene lookup returns CDR1 MGHRA and CDR2 YSYEKL. The V end lost 1 base, the J end lost 3 bases, and 13 bases lay between the germline ends. CDR3 DNA: TGCGCCAGCAGCCAAGCTCCCCGGACAGACTACGAGCAGTACTTC. The encoded protein is CASSQAPRTDYEQYF.

The chain employs TRBV9 and TRBJ1-3; no clear D. Germline V gives CDR1 SGDLS, CDR2 YYNGEE. Trimming took 3 bases from V and 3 from J, leaving 13 bases between them. This CDR3 region has 15 residues. The DNA of the CDR3 is TGTGCCAGCAGCGCAACCGTTGGGCGTGGAAACACCATATATTTT. It encodes CASSATVGRGNTIYF.

V is TRBV4-2 and J is TRBJ1-2, with D uncertain. The CDR3 extends over 13 amino acids. Trimming pared 0 bases from V and 8 bases from J, leaving 10 bases between. Germline V gene data show CDR1 as LGHNA and CDR2 as YNFKEQ. This chain's CDR3 is CASSQDLKLGYTF. CDR3 nucleotides: TGTGCCAGCAGCCAAGATCTGAAACTAGGCTACACCTTC.

CDR3 protein: CASSPIRGEKLFF. CDR3 in DNA: TGTGCCAGCAGCCCCATAAGGGGGGAAAAACTGTTTTTT. The chain combines TRBV7-8 with TRBJ1-4, with a possible D match to TRBD1 (6 bases). V dropped 5 bases and J dropped 8 bases, with 12 bases sitting between them. The CDR3 runs to 13 residues. Germline V CDR1 and CDR2: SGHVS, FQNEAQ.

This clone has only one observation. The chain uses TRBV29-1 and TRBJ1-1; unclear D gene. CDR3 length: 11 amino acids. Trimming took 8 bases from V and 0 from J, leaving 7 bases between them. From germline, CDR1 is SQVTM and CDR2 ANQGSEA. The CDR3 reads CSSSMNTEAFF. The CDR3 bases are TGCAGCTCGAGCATGAACACTGAAGCTTTCTTT.

V is TRBV5-1 and J is TRBJ2-5, with unresolved D. Germline loops: CDR1 SGHRS, CDR2 YFSETQ. The CDR3 has 13 amino acids. V was pared by 5 bases and J by 4 bases, with 12 bases between. The CDR3, as DNA: TGCGCCAGCAGGTGGTCCTCGGGAGAGACCCAGTACTTC. It encodes CASRWSSGETQYF. Drawing the rest from reference TRBV5-1 and TRBJ2-5, the complete variable domain is KAGVTQTPRYLIKTRGQQVTLSCSPISGHRSVSWYQQTPGQGLQFLFEYFSETQRNKGNFPGRFSGRQFSNSRSEMNVSTLELGDSALYLCASRWSSGETQYFGPGTRLLVL.

The chain is built from TRBV2 and TRBJ1-5, with 7 positions matching TRBD1. Trimming cost V 7 bases and J 0 bases; bases outside gene matches: 15. Germline CDR1 SNHLY, CDR2 FYNNEI. The CDR3 loop spans 18 amino acids. The CDR3 is CASTEFRGQSYSNQPQHF. The CDR3, as DNA: TGTGCCAGCACCGAATTCAGGGGACAGAGTTATAGCAATCAGCCCCAGCATTTT.

The chain is built from TRBV7-3 and TRBJ1-1, with 7 bases that match TRBD1. The V and J ends lost 5 bases and 5 bases, in that order; junction bases with no gene match: 8. Germline CDR1 and CDR2: SGHTA and FQGTGA. The CDR3 length is 14 residues. CDR3: CASSIPGQFTEAFF. The CDR3 bases are TGTGCCAGCAGCATACCGGGACAGTTTACTGAAGCTTTCTTT.